Detailed here is one T cell receptor (beta chain). Antigen specificity is unknown. The data stem from a study of early T cells in non-severe SARS-CoV-2 infection. Study-wide context: Sequencing of unsorted whole blood was done on bulk RNA, leaving chains unpaired. The study, taken as a whole, reports: Matching against VDJdb likely underestimated virus-specific expansions, favoring anti-spike CD8.

CDR3 length: 17 residues. Individual cDNA molecules were tagged with unique molecular identifiers. TCRdb reprocessed the 5' RACE reads with MiXCR, giving one entry per CDR3 protein. The repertoire holds roughly 70,000 distinct CDR3 sequences, with 20% as singletons. V is TRBV1 and J is TRBJ2-5; the D segment call TRBD1 is taken from the table without a DNA check. TRBV1 is described as a pseudogene. The material was whole blood, obtained at baseline. The clonotype was recovered from an adult who was a healthcare worker with PCR-confirmed SARS-CoV-2 infection or an uninfected control (not recorded which). The CDR3 sequence: CTSSPYSRDRYQETQYF. The CDR3 bases are TGCACCAGCAGCCCCTACTCTCGGGACAGGTACCAAGAGACCCAGTACTTC.